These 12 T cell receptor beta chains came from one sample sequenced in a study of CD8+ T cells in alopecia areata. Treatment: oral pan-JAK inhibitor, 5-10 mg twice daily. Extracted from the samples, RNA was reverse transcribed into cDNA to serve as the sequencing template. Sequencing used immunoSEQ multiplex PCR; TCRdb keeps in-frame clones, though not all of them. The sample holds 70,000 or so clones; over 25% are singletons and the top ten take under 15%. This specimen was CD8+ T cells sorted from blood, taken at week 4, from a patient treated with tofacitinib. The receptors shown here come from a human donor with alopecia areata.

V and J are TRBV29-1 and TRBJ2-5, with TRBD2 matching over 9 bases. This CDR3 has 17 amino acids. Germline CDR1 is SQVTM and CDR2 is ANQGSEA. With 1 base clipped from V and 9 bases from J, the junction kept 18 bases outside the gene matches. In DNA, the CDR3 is TGCAGCGTTGAAGGAGCCCCCTCCCTAGCGGGATCCAGGGCCCAGTACTTC. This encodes CSVEGAPSLAGSRAQYF.

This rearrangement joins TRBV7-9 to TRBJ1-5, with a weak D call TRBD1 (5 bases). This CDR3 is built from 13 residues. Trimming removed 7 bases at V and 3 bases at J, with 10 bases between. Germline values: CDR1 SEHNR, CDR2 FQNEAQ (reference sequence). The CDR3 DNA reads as TGTGCCAGCAACACAGGCCCCAATCAGCCCCAGCATTTT. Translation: CASNTGPNQPQHF.

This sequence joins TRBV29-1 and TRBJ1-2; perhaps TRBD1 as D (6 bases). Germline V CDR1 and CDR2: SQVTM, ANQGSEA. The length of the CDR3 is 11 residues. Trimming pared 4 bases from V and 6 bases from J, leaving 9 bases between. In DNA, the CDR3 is TGCAGCGTTGGGCGGGACAATGGCTACACCTTC. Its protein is CSVGRDNGYTF.

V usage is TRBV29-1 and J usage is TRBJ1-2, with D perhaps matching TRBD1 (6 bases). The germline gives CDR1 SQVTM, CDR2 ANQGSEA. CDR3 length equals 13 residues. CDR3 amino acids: CTAGDGANYGYTF. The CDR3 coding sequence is TGCACCGCAGGGGACGGAGCTAACTATGGCTACACCTTC.

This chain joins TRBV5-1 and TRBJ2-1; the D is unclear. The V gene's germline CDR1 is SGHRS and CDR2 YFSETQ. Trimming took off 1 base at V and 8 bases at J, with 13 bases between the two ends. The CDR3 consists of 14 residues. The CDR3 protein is CASSLRYGTDEQFF. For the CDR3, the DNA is TGCGCCAGCAGCTTGAGGTACGGCACGGATGAGCAGTTCTTC. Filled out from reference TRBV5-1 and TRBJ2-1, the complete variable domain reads KAGVTQTPRYLIKTRGQQVTLSCSPISGHRSVSWYQQTPGQGLQFLFEYFSETQRNKGNFPGRFSGRQFSNSRSEMNVSTLELGDSALYLCASSLRYGTDEQFFGPGTRLTVL.

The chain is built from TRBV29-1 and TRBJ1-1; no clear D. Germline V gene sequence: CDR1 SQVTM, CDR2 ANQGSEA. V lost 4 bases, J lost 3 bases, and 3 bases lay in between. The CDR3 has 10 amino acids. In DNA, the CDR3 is TGCAGCGTTGGGGACACTGAAGCTTTCTTT. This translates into CSVGDTEAFF.

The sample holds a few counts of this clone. The CDR3 bases are TGCGCCAGCAGCCAAGTTCGGGGGGCTGTTACTGAAGCTTTCTTT. This translates into CASSQVRGAVTEAFF. This sequence joins TRBV4-1 and TRBJ1-1; possibly TRBD1 for D (6 bases). The CDR3 runs to 15 residues. V dropped 1 base and J dropped 5 bases, with 14 bases sitting between them. Germline V gene lookup returns CDR1 MGHRA and CDR2 YSYEKL.

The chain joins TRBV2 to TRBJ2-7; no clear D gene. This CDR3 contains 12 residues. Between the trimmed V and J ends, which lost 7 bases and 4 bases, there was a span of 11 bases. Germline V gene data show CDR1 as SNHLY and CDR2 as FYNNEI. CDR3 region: CASNSPQYEQYF. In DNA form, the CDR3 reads TGTGCCAGCAATTCACCACAGTACGAGCAGTACTTC.

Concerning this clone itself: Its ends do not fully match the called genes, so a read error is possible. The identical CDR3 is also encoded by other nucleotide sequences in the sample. CDR3 in DNA: TGTGCTAGCATCCGAACCGGGACAGGGAATGAAAAACTGTTTTTT. Translating it yields CASIRTGTGNEKLFF. V gene TRBV2 combines with J gene TRBJ1-4, with TRBD1 matching over 9 bases. This CDR3 has 15 amino acids. Germline V gives CDR1 SNHLY, CDR2 FYNNEI.

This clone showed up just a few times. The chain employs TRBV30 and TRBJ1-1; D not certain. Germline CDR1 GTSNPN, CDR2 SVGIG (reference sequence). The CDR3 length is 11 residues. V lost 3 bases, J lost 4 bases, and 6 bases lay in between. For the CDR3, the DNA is TGTGCCTGGAGAATGGGCACTGAAGCTTTCTTT. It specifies CAWRMGTEAFF.

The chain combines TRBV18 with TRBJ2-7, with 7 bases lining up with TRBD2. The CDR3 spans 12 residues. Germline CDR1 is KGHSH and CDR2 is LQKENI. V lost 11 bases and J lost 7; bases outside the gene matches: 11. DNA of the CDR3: TGTGCCGCATCCCCTGGGGGAGGGGAGCAGTACTTC. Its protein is CAASPGGGEQYF.

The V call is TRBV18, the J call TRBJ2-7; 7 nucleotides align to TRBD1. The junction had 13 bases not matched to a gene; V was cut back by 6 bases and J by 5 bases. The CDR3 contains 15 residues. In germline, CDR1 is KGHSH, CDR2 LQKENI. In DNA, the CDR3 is TGTGCCAGCTCGCGGACCGGGACAGATAGGGACGAGCAGTACTTC. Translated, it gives CASSRTGTDRDEQYF.